These 2 T cell receptor beta chains were all obtained from the same sample, sequenced in a study of blood T cell repertoires in COVID-19. This table comes from immunoSEQ multiplex PCR, and its TCRdb copy is limited to in-frame clones, with some not included. Counted here are about 130,000 clones, over 75% occurring once; the ten biggest clones make up 8.5% to 10%. Sequenced input: peripheral blood. The receptors here all came from a man aged 40-49 years with active or convalescent COVID-19.

This clone was seen a handful of times. The chain couples TRBV18 to TRBJ1-2; D remains ambiguous. Trimming left V 0 bases short and J 3 bases short, with 8 bases between. The CDR3 has 14 residues. Germline values: CDR1 KGHSH, CDR2 LQKENI. In DNA form, the CDR3 reads TGTGCCAGCTCACCACCTCTACTATACTATGGCTACACCTTC. It codes for CASSPPLLYYGYTF.

This rearrangement joins TRBV5-6 to TRBJ2-1; D remains ambiguous. The germline V gene encodes CDR1 SGHDT and CDR2 YYEEEE. The CDR3 is made up of 11 amino acids. Deletions cut 2 bases from V and 6 bases from J, with 3 bases between. The CDR3 reads CASSFLNEQFF. CDR3 in DNA: TGTGCCAGCAGCTTCCTCAATGAGCAGTTCTTC.